This passage covers 21 T cell receptor beta chains from one sample sequenced in a study of T cells in Graves' hyperthyroidism and ophthalmopathy. What was amplified from RNA transcripts were TCR beta CDR3 regions. The HTBI primer set was used in a first-round RT-PCR of the TCR CDR3. Each CDR3 protein is one row after TCRdb ran MiXCR on the multiplex PCR reads. Altogether about 500,000 distinct CDR3 sequences are present, approximately 17% being singletons, with the ten largest covering about 16%. What was sequenced was blood. These receptors all stem from a woman aged 18 to 35 with Graves' ophthalmopathy.

This clonotype was observed many times. The chain joins TRBV11-3 to TRBJ2-7, with TRBD1 matching over 7 bases. CDR1 is SGHNT, CDR2 YENEEA, per germline. This CDR3 has 14 amino acids. After removal of 3 bases from V and 3 bases from J, the junction contained 5 bases not matched to a gene. Written as DNA, the CDR3 is TGTGCCAGCAGCTTCGGAGCAGGGGGCTACGAGCAGTACTTC. Translating gives CASSFGAGGYEQYF.

This chain uses TRBV7-3 with TRBJ2-1, with D perhaps TRBD1 (6 bases). Germline loops: CDR1 SGHTA, CDR2 FQGTGA. Deletions cut 1 base from V and 6 bases from J, with 10 bases between. The CDR3 length is 14 residues. The CDR3 region is CASSLIGGPNEQFF. The DNA for the CDR3 is TGTGCCAGCAGCTTAATTGGGGGCCCCAATGAGCAGTTCTTC.

This clonotype has only a few counts. V usage is TRBV5-1 and J usage is TRBJ1-2; TRBD1 agrees at 9 bases. Losses at the gene ends were 0 bases for V and 6 bases for J; bases not matched to a gene: 18. The CDR3 length is 19 residues. CDR1 and CDR2 (germline): SGHRS, YFSETQ. The CDR3 region has the DNA TGCGCCAGCAGCTTGGCCACAACTGGAACAGGGGGCTTCGGGGATGGCTACACCTTC. Amino acids: CASSLATTGTGGFGDGYTF.

The chain recombines TRBV6-9 with TRBJ2-3; 8 bases are a match to TRBD1. The CDR3 sequence is 17 residues long. Germline trimming cut 4 bases from V and 3 bases from J; bases unmatched to any gene: 12. CDR1 and CDR2 (germline): MNHGY, SVAAGI. The CDR3 coding sequence is TGTGCCAGCAGTTCCCTTAGACTGGACAGGGAGACAGATACGCAGTATTTT. Protein: CASSSLRLDRETDTQYF.

This clonotype was seen many times. V and J are TRBV28 and TRBJ2-1; 7 nucleotides agree with TRBD1. Germline assignment: CDR1 MDHEN and CDR2 SYDVKM. V was pared by 10 bases and J by 3 bases, with 9 bases of the junction left unmatched. CDR3 length equals 14 residues. The CDR3 region is CATEGARVYNEQFF. In DNA form, the CDR3 reads TGTGCCACCGAGGGGGCGAGGGTCTACAATGAGCAGTTCTTC.

This chain links TRBV7-3 with TRBJ2-1; D not resolved. V dropped 2 bases and J dropped 9 bases, with 11 bases sitting between them. Germline-derived CDR1 and CDR2 are SGHTA and FQGTGA. The CDR3 runs 13 residues. Here the CDR3 reads CASSLEGFAEQFF. CDR3 coding DNA: TGTGCCAGCAGCTTAGAAGGGTTCGCTGAGCAGTTCTTC.

Many counts were recorded for this clonotype. The gene calls are TRBV28 and TRBJ2-3, with 10 nucleotides matching TRBD2. This CDR3 comprises 16 residues. V dropped 3 bases and J dropped 6; count of bases not matched to a gene: 9. The germline V gene encodes CDR1 MDHEN and CDR2 SYDVKM. The CDR3 spells CASSFNSGGPSDTQYF. CDR3 bases: TGTGCCAGCAGTTTTAATAGCGGGGGGCCATCGGATACGCAGTATTTT.

This clonotype has at least ten counts. V is TRBV7-9 and J is TRBJ2-7, with TRBD1 matching over 11 bases. In germline, CDR1 is SEHNR, CDR2 FQNEAQ (reference sequence). The length of the CDR3 is 15 residues. Trimming took 5 bases from V and 2 from J; bases not matched to a gene: 5. In DNA form, the CDR3 reads TGTGCCAGCAGCCCCGGGACAGGGGGTACCTACGAGCAGTACTTC. Translated, it gives CASSPGTGGTYEQYF.

Concerning this clonotype itself: The junction differs from germline at one of its ends, possibly a read error. This sequence joins TRBV7-9 and TRBJ2-7; TRBD2 might be the D (6 bases). This CDR3 has 14 amino acids. CDR1 SEHNR and CDR2 FQNEAQ come from the germline V gene (reference sequence). The CDR3 spells CASSLLGDSYEQHF. CDR3 nucleotides: TGTGCCAGCAGCTTATTGGGGGACTCCTACGAGCAGCACTTC.

This chain uses TRBV7-2 with TRBJ2-7; the D gene is possibly TRBD2 (5 bases). The CDR3 consists of 14 residues. The germline V and J ends were trimmed by 2 bases and 3 bases, with 11 bases remaining between them. Germline V gives CDR1 SGHTA, CDR2 FQGNSA. Here the CDR3 reads CASSLRRAVYEQYF. In nucleotides, the CDR3 is TGTGCCAGCAGCTTAAGGCGGGCGGTCTACGAGCAGTACTTC. Full variable domain (remainder filled in from reference TRBV7-2 and TRBJ2-7): GAGVSQSPSNKVTEKGKDVELRCDPISGHTALYWYRQSLGQGLEFLIYFQGNSAPDKSGLPSDRFSAERTGGSVSTLTIQRTQQEDSAVYLCASSLRRAVYEQYFGPGTRLTVT.

This clonotype has just a few counts. The V gene is TRBV30, the J gene TRBJ2-7, with 9 nucleotides matching TRBD1. CDR1 is GTSNPN, CDR2 SVGIG, per germline (reference sequence). Trimming took 3 bases from V and 2 from J; bases not matched to a gene: 5. The length of the CDR3 is 14 residues. The CDR3 coding sequence is TGTGCCTGGAGCCTGGGACAGGGACCCTACGAGCAGTACTTC. It yields the protein CAWSLGQGPYEQYF.

This clonotype has ten or more counts. The chain has TRBV7-3 and TRBJ2-5, with 9 bases identical to TRBD1. Germline V gene data show CDR1 as SGHTA and CDR2 as FQGTGA. The CDR3 contains 14 residues. Losses at the gene ends were 1 base for V and 7 bases for J; bases not matched to a gene: 4. The CDR3 here is CASSLKGQGGTQYF. CDR3 sequence (DNA): TGTGCCAGCAGCTTAAAGGGACAGGGTGGGACCCAGTACTTC. The full variable domain, its missing parts supplied by reference TRBV7-3 and TRBJ2-5, is GAGVSQTPSNKVTEKGKYVELRCDPISGHTALYWYRQSLGQGPEFLIYFQGTGAADDSGLPNDRFFAVRPEGSVSTLKIQRTERGDSAVYLCASSLKGQGGTQYFGPGTRLLVL.

Only a few counts were recorded for this clonotype. The chain combines TRBV29-1 with TRBJ1-1; 8 bases match TRBD1. This CDR3 spans 13 amino acids. V lost 6 bases to trimming and J lost 4 bases; unmatched junction nucleotides: 7. Looked up from germline, CDR1 is SQVTM and CDR2 is ANQGSEA. The CDR3, as DNA: TGCAGCGTCGCTGGACAGGGAGGCACTGAAGCTTTCTTT. This codes for CSVAGQGGTEAFF.

J is TRBJ2-3 and V is TRBV6-4; D unclear. This CDR3 is built from 12 residues. Germline CDR1 reads MRHNA; CDR2 reads SNTAGT. The germline V and J ends were trimmed by 2 bases and 6 bases, with 6 bases remaining between them. The CDR3 is CASSDMDDTQYF. CDR3 coding DNA: TGTGCCAGCAGTGACATGGACGATACGCAGTATTTT.

This chain uses TRBV7-2 with TRBJ2-7, with D tentatively TRBD1 or TRBD2 (5 bases each). Trimming cost V 7 bases and J 3 bases, with 16 bases left between them. Germline CDR1 SGHTA, CDR2 FQGNSA. The CDR3 has 14 residues. CDR3: CASNPAGTLYEQYF. DNA for the CDR3: TGTGCCAGCAATCCAGCCGGGACGCTCTACGAGCAGTACTTC.

This clonotype was counted ten times or more. This chain links TRBV20-1 with TRBJ1-4; a weak D match, TRBD1 (6 bases). CDR1 and CDR2 (germline): DFQATT, SNEGSKA (reference sequence). V lost 4 bases, J lost 8 bases, and 17 bases lay in between. There are 14 residues in the CDR3. The CDR3 reads CSAISVQGSEKLFF. In nucleotides, the CDR3 is TGCAGTGCTATAAGTGTACAGGGCTCCGAAAAACTGTTTTTT.

This clonotype has ten or more counts. The chain is built from TRBV30 and TRBJ2-7; TRBD1 is a possible D gene (6 bases). V lost 1 base, J lost 3 bases, and 10 bases lay in between. Germline V lookup: CDR1 GTSNPN, CDR2 SVGIG (reference sequence). This CDR3 is built from 13 residues. CDR3 nucleotide sequence: TGTGCCTGGAGTGGGACAGATAGCTACGAGCAGTACTTC. Translation gives CAWSGTDSYEQYF.

This clonotype has a count of ten or more. The chain recombines TRBV6-1 with TRBJ2-7; D possibly corresponds to TRBD1 (6 bases). Germline assignment: CDR1 MNHNS and CDR2 SASEGT. This CDR3 contains 14 residues. V was pared by 7 bases and J by 5 bases, with 18 bases between. Here the CDR3 reads CASKNDRSWNEQYF. The CDR3, as DNA: TGTGCCAGCAAGAACGACAGGAGCTGGAACGAGCAGTACTTC.

This clonotype came up many times. The DNA for the CDR3 is TGTGCCAGCAGCCAAACCGGGACTAGCGGGAGGGCCGGGTACAATGAGCAGTTCTTC. Amino acids: CASSQTGTSGRAGYNEQFF. The chain links TRBV3-1 to TRBJ2-1, with TRBD2 matching over 16 bases. V was pared by 2 bases and J by 4 bases, with 8 bases of the junction left unmatched. CDR3 size: 19 residues. CDR1 is LGHDT and CDR2 is YNNKEL in the germline V gene (reference sequence).

This clonotype was observed at least ten times. This sequence joins TRBV27 and TRBJ2-3, with D maybe TRBD2 (5 bases). This CDR3 is built from 16 residues. The germline gives CDR1 MNHEY, CDR2 SMNVEV (reference sequence). Between the trimmed V and J ends, which lost 5 bases and 3 bases, there was a span of 18 bases. CDR3 bases: TGTGCCAGCAGTGCCCTTGAGAGGGTGGAGACAGATACGCAGTATTTT. Translation: CASSALERVETDTQYF.

This clonotype has at least ten counts. The chain employs TRBV7-8 and TRBJ2-7; D possibly corresponds to TRBD1 (6 bases). Germline assignment: CDR1 SGHVS and CDR2 FQNEAQ. This CDR3 contains 15 residues. V was cut by 6 bases and J by 0 bases, with 15 bases left in between. In DNA, the CDR3 is TGTGCCAGCAGTCCTGGACAGTCTAGCTCCTACGAGCAGTACTTC. Protein: CASSPGQSSSYEQYF.